This entry concerns a single T cell receptor beta chain. The sample is drawn from a study of cytomegalovirus exposure and HLA in healthy donors. CDR1 is GTSNPN and CDR2 is SVGIG in the germline V gene (reference sequence). The CDR3 is 13 amino acids. The V and J ends lost 2 bases and 5 bases respectively, with 12 bases between them. It was with 60 Vbeta and 13 Jbeta primers that the PCR ran. Sequenced by immunoSEQ multiplex PCR; TCRdb stores in-frame clones only, minus some. Here the sample spans some 150,000 clones, roughly 84% being singletons. The source is a woman younger than 35 in good health and CMV-seronegative. The chain is built from TRBV30 and TRBJ1-1; D call uncertain. The sequenced material came from PBMCs. CDR3 DNA: TGTGCCTGGAGTCAAACGCGGGGAACTGAAGCTTTCTTT. The encoded protein is CAWSQTRGTEAFF.